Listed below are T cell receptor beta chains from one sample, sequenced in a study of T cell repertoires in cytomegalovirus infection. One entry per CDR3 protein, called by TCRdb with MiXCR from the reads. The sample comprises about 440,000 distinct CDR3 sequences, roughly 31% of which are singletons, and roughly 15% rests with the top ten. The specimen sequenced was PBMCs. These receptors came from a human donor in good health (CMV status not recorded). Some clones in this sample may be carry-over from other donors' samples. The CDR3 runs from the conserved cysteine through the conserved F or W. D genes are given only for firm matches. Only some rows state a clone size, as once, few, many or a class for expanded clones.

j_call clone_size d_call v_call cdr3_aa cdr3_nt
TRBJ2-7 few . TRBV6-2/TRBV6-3 CASSRLGKEQYF TGTGCCAGCAGTCGACTGGGAAAGGAGCAGTACTTC
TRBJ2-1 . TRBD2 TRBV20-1 CSARAGTSVVHEQFF TGCAGTGCTAGAGCTGGGACTAGTGTCGTCCATGAGCAGTTCTTC
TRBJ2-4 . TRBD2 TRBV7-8 CARSLDPGGGNIPYF TGTGCCAGGAGCTTAGACCCGGGGGGTGGAAACATTCCGTACTTC
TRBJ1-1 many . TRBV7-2 CASSLDGLNTEAFF TGTGCCAGCAGCTTAGATGGTTTGAACACTGAAGCTTTCTTT
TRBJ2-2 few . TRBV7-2 CASSFRQGRNTGELFF TGTGCCAGCAGCTTTAGGCAGGGGCGCAACACCGGGGAGCTGTTTTTT
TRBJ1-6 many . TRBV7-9 CASSELGGGSPLHF TGTGCCAGCAGCGAACTGGGGGGGGGTTCACCCCTCCACTTT
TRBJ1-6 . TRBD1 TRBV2 CASSELVTGPKSPLHF TGTGCCAGCAGTGAGCTGGTGACAGGGCCCAAATCACCCCTCCACTTT
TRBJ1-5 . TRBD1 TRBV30 CAWSAGTGGRYSNQPQHF TGTGCCTGGAGTGCCGGGACAGGGGGCAGGTATAGCAATCAGCCCCAGCATTTT
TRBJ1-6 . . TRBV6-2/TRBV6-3 CASSYVPSSYNSPLHF TGTGCCAGCAGTTACGTTCCCAGCTCCTATAATTCACCCCTCCACTTT
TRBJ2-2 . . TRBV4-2 CASSQDRLTWELFF TGTGCCAGCAGCCAAGATAGGTTAACCTGGGAGCTGTTTTTT
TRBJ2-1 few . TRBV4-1 CASSWIGQFSDNEQFF TGCGCCAGCAGCTGGATAGGGCAGTTCTCGGACAATGAGCAGTTCTTC
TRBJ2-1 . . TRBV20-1 CSARDLRGDGNEQFF TGCAGTGCTAGAGATCTGCGTGGGGATGGCAATGAGCAGTTCTTC
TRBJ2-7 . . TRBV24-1 CATSDRYEQYF TGTGCCACCAGTGACCGATACGAGCAGTACTTC
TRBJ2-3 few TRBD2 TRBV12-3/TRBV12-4 CASSPSGGLFGTDTQYF TGTGCCAGCAGTCCTAGCGGGGGGCTATTTGGTACAGATACGCAGTATTTT
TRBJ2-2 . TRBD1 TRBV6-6 CASTDWTGGGTGELFF TGTGCCAGCACCGACTGGACAGGGGGCGGCACCGGGGAGCTGTTTTTT
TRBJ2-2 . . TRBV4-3 CASSQMTAPNTGELFF TGCGCCAGCAGCCAAATGACAGCCCCGAACACCGGGGAGCTGTTTTTT
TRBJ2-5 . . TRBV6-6 CASSAPETQYF TGTGCCAGCAGTGCCCCCGAGACCCAGTACTTC
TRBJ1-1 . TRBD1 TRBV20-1 CSARDPQGASEAFF TGCAGTGCTAGAGATCCACAGGGGGCCTCTGAAGCTTTCTTT
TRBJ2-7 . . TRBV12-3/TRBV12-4 CASSLLAIGYEQYF TGTGCCAGCAGTTTACTGGCAATAGGCTACGAGCAGTACTTC
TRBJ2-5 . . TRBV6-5 CASSTRALVQETHYF TGTGCCAGCAGTACCAGGGCCCTAGTCCAAGAGACCCATTACTTC
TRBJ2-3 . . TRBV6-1 CANRTSTDTQYF TGTGCCAACCGAACTAGCACAGATACGCAGTATTTT
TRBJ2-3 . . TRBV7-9 CASGQYSTDTQYF TGTGCCAGCGGACAGTATAGCACAGATACGCAGTATTTT
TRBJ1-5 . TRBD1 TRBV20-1 CSAIGGASNQPQHF TGCAGTGCTATAGGGGGCGCAAGCAATCAGCCCCAGCATTTT
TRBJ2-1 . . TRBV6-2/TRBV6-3 CASKKGGSYNEQFF TGTGCCAGCAAAAAGGGGGGCTCCTACAATGAGCAGTTCTTC
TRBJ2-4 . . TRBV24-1 CATSDSGGTLAKNIQYF TGTGCCACCAGTGATTCAGGGGGGACACTAGCCAAAAACATTCAGTACTTC
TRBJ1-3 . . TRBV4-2 CASSPPRSGNTIYF TGTGCCAGCAGCCCCCCCCGCTCTGGAAACACCATATATTTT
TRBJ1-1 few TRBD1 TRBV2 CASTPGQEAFF TGTGCCAGCACTCCGGGACAGGAAGCTTTCTTT
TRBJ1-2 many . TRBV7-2 CASRPGTVYGYTF TGTGCCAGCAGACCCGGGACGGTCTATGGCTACACCTTC
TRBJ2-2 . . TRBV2 CASSVPWAYPGELFF TGTGCCAGCAGTGTCCCCTGGGCCTACCCCGGGGAGCTGTTTTTT
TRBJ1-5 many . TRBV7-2 CASSLGQGREQPQHF TGTGCCAGCAGCTTAGGCCAGGGGCGGGAGCAGCCCCAGCATTTT
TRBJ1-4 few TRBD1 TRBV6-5 CASSYDRVAEKLFF TGTGCCAGCAGTTACGACAGGGTAGCGGAAAAACTGTTTTTT
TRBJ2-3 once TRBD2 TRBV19 CASSRSGGHRTDTQYF TGTGCCAGTAGCCGCAGCGGGGGGCATCGCACAGATACGCAGTATTTT
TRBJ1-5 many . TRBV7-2 CASSLAGSINQPQHF TGTGCCAGCAGCTTAGCGGGGTCCATCAATCAGCCCCAGCATTTT
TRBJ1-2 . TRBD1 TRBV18 CASSTGGGYGYTF TGTGCCAGCTCAACAGGGGGCGGCTATGGCTACACCTTC
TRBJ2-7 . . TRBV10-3 CASGHYEQYF TGTGCCAGTGGTCATTACGAGCAGTACTTC
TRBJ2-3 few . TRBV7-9 CASSSAGPPDTQYF TGTGCCAGCAGCTCGGCGGGCCCACCAGATACGCAGTATTTT
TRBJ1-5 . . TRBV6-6 CAIAGGSNQPQHF TGTGCCATCGCGGGGGGAAGCAATCAGCCCCAGCATTTT
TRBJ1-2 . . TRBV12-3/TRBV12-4 CASRMGTTNYGYTF TGTGCCAGCCGTATGGGGACGACTAACTATGGCTACACCTTC
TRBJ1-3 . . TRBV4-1 CASSQGSVQAGNTIYF TGCGCCAGCAGCCAAGGGTCCGTGCAGGCTGGAAACACCATATATTTT
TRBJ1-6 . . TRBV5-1 CASSVDGEDSPLHF TGCGCCAGCAGTGTGGACGGGGAGGATTCACCCCTCCACTTT
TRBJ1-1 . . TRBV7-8 CASSGDGATFAEAFF TGTGCCAGCAGCGGGGACGGGGCCACCTTTGCGGAAGCTTTCTTT
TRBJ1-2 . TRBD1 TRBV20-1 CSAGTGGGYGYTF TGCAGTGCTGGGACAGGCGGTGGCTATGGCTACACCTTC
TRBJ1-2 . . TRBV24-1 CATSAAGVNYGYTF TGTGCCACCAGTGCCGCAGGGGTAAACTATGGCTACACCTTC
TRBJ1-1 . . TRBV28 CASSLSQRNTEAFF TGTGCCAGCAGTTTATCACAAAGGAACACTGAAGCTTTCTTT
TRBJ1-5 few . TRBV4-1 CASSQAPLDQANQPQHF TGCGCCAGCAGCCAAGCCCCCTTGGATCAAGCCAATCAGCCCCAGCATTTT
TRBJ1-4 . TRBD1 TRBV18 CASSPRQGEDATNEKLFF TGTGCCAGCTCACCTCGACAGGGGGAGGATGCAACTAATGAAAAACTGTTTTTT
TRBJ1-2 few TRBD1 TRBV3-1 CASSQVGQGGYGYTF TGTGCCAGCAGCCAAGTGGGACAGGGCGGCTATGGCTACACCTTC
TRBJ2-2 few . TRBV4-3 CASSQAPKSNTGELFF TGCGCCAGCAGCCAAGCACCTAAATCGAACACCGGGGAGCTGTTTTTT
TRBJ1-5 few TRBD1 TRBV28 CASSLRGGGQPQHF TGTGCCAGCAGTTTGCGAGGGGGCGGGCAGCCCCAGCATTTT
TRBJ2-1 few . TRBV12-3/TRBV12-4 CASSFVGVAYNEQFF TGTGCCAGCAGTTTCGTCGGGGTTGCATACAATGAGCAGTTCTTC
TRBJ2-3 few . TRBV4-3 CASSQDMAPDTQYF TGCGCCAGCAGCCAAGATATGGCCCCAGATACGCAGTATTTT
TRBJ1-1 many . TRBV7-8 CASTYLQESVESNMNTEAFF TGTGCCAGCACCTACCTTCAGGAGAGTGTTGAAAGTAACATGAACACTGAAGCTTTCTTT
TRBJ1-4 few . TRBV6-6 CASSYTGTEEKLFF TGTGCCAGCAGTTACACAGGGACGGAGGAAAAACTGTTTTTT
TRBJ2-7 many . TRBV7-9 CASSLVSNPYEQYF TGTGCCAGCAGCTTAGTCAGCAACCCCTACGAGCAGTACTTC
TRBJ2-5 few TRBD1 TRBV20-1 CSARQGVQETQYF TGCAGTGCTAGACAGGGGGTCCAAGAGACCCAGTACTTC
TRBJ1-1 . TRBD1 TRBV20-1 CSARTRGTENTEAFF TGCAGTGCTAGGACTCGGGGGACAGAGAACACTGAAGCTTTCTTT
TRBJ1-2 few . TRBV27 CASSRAAEGPYYGYTF TGTGCCAGCAGCCGAGCCGCCGAGGGGCCCTACTATGGCTACACCTTC